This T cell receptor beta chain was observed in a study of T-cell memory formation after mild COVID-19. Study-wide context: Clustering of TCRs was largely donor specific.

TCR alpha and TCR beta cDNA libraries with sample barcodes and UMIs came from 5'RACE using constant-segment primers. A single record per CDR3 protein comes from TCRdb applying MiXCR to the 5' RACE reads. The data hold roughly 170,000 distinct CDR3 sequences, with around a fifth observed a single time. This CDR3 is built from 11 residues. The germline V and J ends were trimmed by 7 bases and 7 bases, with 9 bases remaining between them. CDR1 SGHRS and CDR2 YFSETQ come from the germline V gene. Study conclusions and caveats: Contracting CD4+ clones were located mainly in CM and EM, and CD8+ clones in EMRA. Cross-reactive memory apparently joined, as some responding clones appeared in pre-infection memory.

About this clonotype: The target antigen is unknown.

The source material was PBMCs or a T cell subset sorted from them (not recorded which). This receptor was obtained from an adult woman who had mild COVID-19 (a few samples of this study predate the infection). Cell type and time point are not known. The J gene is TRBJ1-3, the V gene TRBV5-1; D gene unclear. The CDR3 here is CASSRGNTIYF. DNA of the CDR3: TGCGCCAGCTCACGAGGGAACACCATATATTTT.